Listed here are 10 T cell receptor beta chains from one sample, sequenced in a study of blood T cell repertoires in COVID-19. Measured with immunoSEQ multiplex PCR; TCRdb has only the in-frame clones, and not every one. The sample shows under 300,000 clones, around 90% of them seen only once. The sample consisted of PBMCs or T cells enriched from blood (not recorded which). Receptor source: a woman aged 50 to 60 who had recovered from COVID-19.

This clone has just one count. The chain is built from TRBV4-3 and TRBJ2-1; D gene ambiguous. The CDR3 consists of 15 residues. Deletions cut 0 bases from V and 2 bases from J, with 8 bases between. In germline, CDR1 is LGHNA, CDR2 YSLEER. CDR3 loop: CASSQDSTTYNEQFF. CDR3 nucleotides: TGCGCCAGCAGCCAAGACTCAACTACCTACAATGAGCAGTTCTTC.

This clone was counted once. The chain combines TRBV27 with TRBJ2-7; 8 bases are a match to TRBD2. CDR1 is MNHEY, CDR2 SMNVEV, per germline (reference sequence). This CDR3 has 16 residues. The V gene end was trimmed by 5 bases and the J gene end by 1 base; junction bases not matched to a gene: 10. The CDR3 loop reads CASSPAVSSGSYEQYF. CDR3 nucleotide sequence: TGTGCCAGCAGTCCCGCGGTGTCTAGCGGGTCCTACGAGCAGTACTTC.

This chain uses TRBV3-1 (or the pseudogene TRBV3-2) with TRBJ1-1, with 9 bases fitting TRBD1. CDR3 length equals 15 residues. Germline V gene lookup returns CDR1 LGHDT and CDR2 YNNKEL (reference sequence). The J segment lost 5 bases and the V segment lost 4 bases, leaving 8 bases of the junction unmatched. The CDR3 loop is CASSPTGQGRTEAFF. Here the CDR3 DNA reads TGTGCCAGCAGCCCAACGGGACAGGGACGTACTGAAGCTTTCTTT.

The CDR3 loop reads CASSEGRVGLYEQFF. Here the CDR3 DNA reads TGTGCCAGCAGTGAAGGCAGGGTAGGTTTGTATGAGCAGTTCTTC. The chain combines TRBV2 with TRBJ2-1, with D possibly matching TRBD1 (5 bases). Germline V CDR1 and CDR2: SNHLY, FYNNEI. The V end was cut by 1 base, the J end by 8 bases, with 15 bases between. The CDR3 totals 15 residues.

V is TRBV5-1 and J is TRBJ2-5, with 11 bases identical to TRBD1. Trimming cost V 3 bases and J 2 bases; bases outside gene matches: 3. The CDR3 is made up of 15 amino acids. The germline V gene has CDR1 SGHRS and CDR2 YFSETQ. The CDR3 spells CASSYGQGAQETQYF. The DNA of the CDR3 is TGCGCCAGCAGCTATGGACAGGGGGCGCAAGAGACCCAGTACTTC.

J is TRBJ2-3 and V is TRBV5-1; 7 nucleotides align to TRBD2. V lost 0 bases and J lost 6; bases outside the gene matches: 7. The CDR3 totals 15 residues. Germline-derived CDR1 and CDR2 are SGHRS and YFSETQ. CDR3 coding DNA: TGCGCCAGCAGCTTGGCGGGAGGCCCGGAGGATACGCAGTATTTT. Translating it yields CASSLAGGPEDTQYF.

The rearrangement uses TRBV7-3 and TRBJ2-3; possibly TRBD2 for D (5 bases). Germline loops: CDR1 SGHTA, CDR2 FQGTGA. The V gene lost 0 bases and the J gene lost 5 bases, with 18 bases spanning the gap. The CDR3 extends over 17 amino acids. The CDR3 spells CASSLTRRRQEGDTQYF. The DNA for the CDR3 is TGTGCCAGCAGCTTAACGAGGCGACGGCAAGAGGGAGATACGCAGTATTTT.

V is TRBV7-2 and J is TRBJ2-6; 10 nucleotides line up with TRBD1. The J segment lost 0 bases and the V segment lost 1 base, leaving 6 bases of the junction unmatched. CDR1 is SGHTA, CDR2 FQGNSA, per germline. This CDR3 has 19 amino acids. The CDR3 region has the DNA TGTGCCAGCAGCTTAGTGACAGGGGGCCCAAGCTCTGGGGCCAACGTCCTGACTTTC. It yields the protein CASSLVTGGPSSGANVLTF.

This clone came up once. V usage is TRBV27 and J usage is TRBJ1-2; D is possibly TRBD1 (6 bases). Germline values: CDR1 MNHEY, CDR2 SMNVEV (reference sequence). V was pared by 4 bases and J by 14 bases, with 20 bases between. The CDR3 has 13 amino acids. CDR3 nucleotides: TGTGCCAGCAGTTCGAACCGGGACATCGGTCAGACCTTC. Amino acid sequence: CASSSNRDIGQTF.

This clone was counted only a few times. This sequence joins TRBV5-1 and TRBJ1-1; a weak D match, TRBD1 (5 bases). The germline CDR1 and CDR2 sequences are SGHRS and YFSETQ. V lost 4 bases and J 3 bases, leaving 16 bases between the germline ends. This CDR3 spans 15 amino acids. This CDR3 is CASSIRQSRDTEAFF. The CDR3 DNA sequence: TGCGCCAGCAGCATTCGACAGAGCAGGGACACTGAAGCTTTCTTT.